The clone carrying this T cell receptor (beta chain) was counted once. Here immunoSEQ multiplex PCR was the method, and the copy in TCRdb shows in-frame clones only, minus some. The table shows roughly 350,000 clones, with roughly 90% occurring only once. Participants came from about 23 US areas, aged roughly 18 to 100 years. This entry comes from a study of blood T cell repertoires in COVID-19. Study details: Italy, Spain and the United States were the sources of the convalescent and acute COVID-19 samples. The cDNA or gDNA used as material had been derived from T cells, B-cell-depleted T cells, or PBMCs.

V was cut by 5 bases and J by 0 bases, with 11 bases left in between. The CDR3 is 15 amino acids. CDR1 and CDR2 (germline): MNHEY, SMNVEV (reference sequence). The specimen sequenced was PBMCs or T cells enriched from blood (not recorded which). The V and J genes are TRBV27 and TRBJ1-5; D is ambiguous. The sequence was collected from a woman under 40 who had recovered from COVID-19. This CDR3 reads CASSHTSYSNQPQHF. CDR3 nucleotides: TGTGCCAGCAGTCATACAAGTTATAGCAATCAGCCCCAGCATTTT.